What follows describes a single TCR beta chain. What it binds is unknown. The data were obtained in a study of cytomegalovirus exposure and HLA in healthy donors. Looking at the study overall: From donors who were HLA-typed, an early data release held about 85 million unique TCRs.

The study ran its PCR with 60 Vbeta and 13 Jbeta primers. Libraries were prepared by immunoSEQ multiplex PCR; TCRdb keeps only in-frame clonotypes and omits some of them. The top ten hold around 3.9% of the sample, which has around 170,000 clones, roughly 80% seen once. Study observations and caveats: Researchers reportedly found TCR beta sequences accurately predicted most subjects' HLA-A and HLA-B alleles. HLA allele associations emerged for 16,951 TCR beta sequences in a later analysis, at 0.05 false discovery rate.

The germline V and J ends were trimmed by 7 bases and 1 base, with 7 bases remaining between them. Germline CDR1 is MNHEY and CDR2 is SVGAGI. The CDR3 is 12 residues long. Sequenced sample: PBMCs. The sequence was obtained from a man aged 45-65 years in good health and CMV-seronegative. This chain connects TRBV6-5 to TRBJ1-1, with no clear D. The CDR3 nucleotides read TGTGCCAGCACCCCGGGGAACACTGAAGCTTTCTTT. Protein product: CASTPGNTEAFF.